This T cell receptor (beta chain) was observed in a study of blood T cells in healthy people across ages. Study results and caveats: A greater number of naive CD4+ cells and higher diversity distinguished long-lived donors from aged donors.

Isolation of PBMCs gave at least 7 million cells per sample. Samples each had at least 5.5 micrograms of total RNA extracted. As regards this clonotype: No antigen is known for it.

Using a J-beta primer mix together with a sample-barcoded 5' primer, a second PCR was run for roughly 7 to 11 cycles. MiXCR, run by TCRdb on the 5' RACE reads, gives a single entry per CDR3 protein. The repertoire holds roughly 1,300,000 distinct CDR3 sequences, with 59% as singletons. Specimen: blood. The clonotype comes from a man aged 18 to 29 in good health.

The CDR3 region is CASSIGQAGIYNEQYF. The CDR3 bases are TGCGCCAGCAGTATAGGCCAGGCGGGAATCTACAATGAGCAGTACTTC. V gene TRBV5-1 combines with J gene TRBJ2-1; possible D gene TRBD2, 6 bases. The J call may be mistaken, given a closer DNA end match to TRBJ2-7. Germline values: CDR1 SGHRS, CDR2 YFSETQ. This CDR3 is built from 16 residues.